The 6 T cell receptor beta chains listed next were all sequenced from one sample in a study of T cell responses to AZD1222 COVID-19 vaccine. The data were produced by immunoSEQ multiplex PCR, yet TCRdb's version contains in-frame clones alone and is incomplete. The sample has 150,000 to 200,000 clones, about nine tenths seen once. The sequenced sample was peripheral blood, obtained 28 days after the second AZD1222 dose. The receptors come from an adult who received the AZD1222 COVID-19 vaccine.

The chain couples TRBV18 to TRBJ1-1, with 11 bases that match TRBD1. The V gene end was trimmed by 4 bases and the J gene end by 1 base; junction bases not matched to a gene: 8. The CDR3 contains 17 residues. From germline, CDR1 is KGHSH and CDR2 LQKENI. Here the CDR3 DNA reads TGTGCCAGCTCACAGGACAGGGGGCAAGGGTGGAACACTGAAGCTTTCTTT. This encodes CASSQDRGQGWNTEAFF.

The gene calls are TRBV9 and TRBJ2-2; 7 bases map to TRBD2. Germline CDR1 and CDR2: SGDLS and YYNGEE. The CDR3 is 15 residues long. J gave up 4 bases and V 2 bases, and 5 bases lay outside the gene matches. CDR3 region: CASSVSGMPTGELFF. The CDR3 region has the DNA TGTGCCAGCAGCGTGAGCGGGATGCCCACCGGGGAGCTGTTTTTT. Supplemented by reference TRBV9 and TRBJ2-2, the full variable domain reads DSGVTQTPKHLITATGQRVTLRCSPRSGDLSVYWYQQSLDQGLQFLIQYYNGEERAKGNILERFSAQQFPDLHSELNLSSLELGDSALYFCASSVSGMPTGELFFGEGSRLTVL.

The chain links TRBV5-6 to TRBJ2-1; 8 bases are shared with TRBD2. V lost 3 bases to trimming and J lost 4 bases; unmatched junction nucleotides: 9. The CDR3 length is 16 residues. CDR1 is SGHDT, CDR2 YYEEEE, per germline. This CDR3 reads CASSSLGTSLYNEQFF. DNA of the CDR3: TGTGCCAGCAGCTCGCTAGGGACTAGTCTTTACAATGAGCAGTTCTTC.

This clone was found once. The CDR3 loop reads CAGLDLTNTGELFF. The CDR3 coding sequence is TGTGCCGGCCTGGACTTGACGAACACCGGGGAGCTGTTTTTT. This chain links TRBV7-9 with TRBJ2-2; maybe TRBD2 (5 bases). The ends were cut back, 11 bases at V and 0 bases at J, with 13 bases in the middle. The length of the CDR3 is 14 residues. Germline assignment: CDR1 SEHNR and CDR2 FQNEAQ (reference sequence).

V is TRBV5-4 and J is TRBJ2-1; perhaps TRBD2 as D (7 bases). The CDR3 runs to 16 residues. V dropped 4 bases and J dropped 6 bases, with 20 bases sitting between them. CDR1 and CDR2 from the germline V gene are SGHNT and YYREEE (reference sequence). CDR3 loop: CASSQRRGATGNEQFF. CDR3 nucleotide sequence: TGTGCCAGCAGCCAGCGACGGGGGGCTACGGGCAATGAGCAGTTCTTC.

The rearrangement links TRBV5-4 to TRBJ1-6; the D is unclear. V lost 4 bases and J 0 bases, leaving 11 bases between the germline ends. The germline V gene has CDR1 SGHNT and CDR2 YYREEE (reference sequence). The CDR3 runs 16 residues. This CDR3 is CASSSLAGSYNSPLHF. CDR3 DNA: TGTGCCAGCAGCAGCCTAGCGGGCTCCTATAATTCACCCCTCCACTTT.